The 28 T cell receptor beta chains below come from one sample, sequenced in a study of blood T cells in healthy people across ages. A second PCR, run for roughly 7 to 12 cycles, used a sample-barcoded 5' primer plus a J-beta primer mix. TCRdb itself ran the 5' RACE reads through MiXCR, one entry per CDR3 protein. The sample yields 750,000 to 950,000 distinct CDR3 sequences, roughly 50% seen once. Source material: blood. The receptor source for this set is a man older than 75 in good health.

The rearrangement joins TRBV10-3 to TRBJ2-3; 7 nucleotides match TRBD2. Per germline, CDR1 ENHRY and CDR2 SYGVKD. The CDR3 covers 13 residues. J lost 0 bases, V lost 8 bases, and 2 bases had no gene match. CDR3 nucleotide sequence: TGTGCCATCCATAGCGGGAGCACAGATACGCAGTATTTT. Protein: CAIHSGSTDTQYF.

This clonotype was seen a few times. The chain is built from TRBV3-1 and TRBJ2-1; 7 bases fit TRBD2. Germline CDR1 reads LGHDT; CDR2 reads YNNKEL (reference sequence). The CDR3 covers 20 residues. J gave up 2 bases and V 4 bases, and 20 bases lay outside the gene matches. CDR3 coding DNA: TGTGCCAGCAGCCGTCTCCCTCTAGCGGAAACCATGGGAGCCTACAATGAGCAGTTCTTC. It yields the protein CASSRLPLAETMGAYNEQFF.

V usage is TRBV5-1 and J usage is TRBJ1-1, with D unresolved. Germline V gives CDR1 SGHRS, CDR2 YFSETQ. The ends were cut back, 0 bases at V and 2 bases at J, with 8 bases in the middle. This CDR3 is 14 amino acids long. The CDR3 loop reads CASSLGTFNTEAFF. CDR3 DNA: TGCGCCAGCAGCTTGGGTACGTTCAACACTGAAGCTTTCTTT.

The V and J genes are TRBV20-1 and TRBJ2-1; 8 bases map to TRBD2. Germline V lookup: CDR1 DFQATT, CDR2 SNEGSKA (reference sequence). CDR3 size: 16 residues. V trimming: 0 bases; J trimming: 3 bases; junction bases outside the gene matches: 7. The CDR3 loop reads CSARDGSGKGYNEQFF. The DNA for the CDR3 is TGCAGTGCTAGAGATGGTAGCGGGAAGGGCTACAATGAGCAGTTCTTC.

This chain joins TRBV20-1 and TRBJ2-4; TRBD1 agrees at 8 bases. The DNA matches TRBJ2-7 better at its end, which makes the J call doubtful. This CDR3 is 14 amino acids long. CDR1 is DFQATT, CDR2 SNEGSKA, per germline (reference sequence). The CDR3 region has the DNA TGCAGTGCTAGAGATGAGGGACAGGCCTACGAGCAGTACTTC. Encoded protein: CSARDEGQAYEQYF.

This clonotype was recorded once. This chain uses TRBV4-2 with TRBJ2-5; D is uncertain. Trimming took 1 base from V and 13 from J, leaving 10 bases between them. CDR3 length: 11 amino acids. Looked up from germline, CDR1 is LGHNA and CDR2 is YNFKEQ. CDR3 sequence (DNA): TGTGCCAGCAGCCAAGGGACCGCGCGGTACTTC. Residues: CASSQGTARYF.

The chain employs TRBV7-2 and TRBJ2-5; 10 nucleotides agree with TRBD2. Trimming took 2 bases from V and 5 from J; bases not matched to a gene: 5. From germline, CDR1 is SGHTA and CDR2 FQGNSA. The CDR3 loop spans 15 amino acids. CDR3 sequence: CASSLKREGRETQYF. The CDR3 nucleotides read TGTGCCAGCAGCTTAAAGCGGGAGGGCCGGGAGACCCAGTACTTC.

The chain employs TRBV12-3 or TRBV12-4 and TRBJ1-1; D might be TRBD1 (6 bases). V lost 4 bases and J 4 bases, leaving 16 bases between the germline ends. There are 15 residues in the CDR3. The CDR3: CASSSFVPGATEAFF. CDR3 sequence (DNA): TGTGCCAGCAGTTCCTTCGTCCCGGGGGCCACTGAAGCTTTCTTT.

This chain connects TRBV12-3 or TRBV12-4 to TRBJ1-1; 7 bases are a match to TRBD1. The CDR3 loop spans 12 amino acids. V lost 6 bases to trimming and J lost 8 bases; unmatched junction nucleotides: 6. The CDR3 nucleotides read TGTGCCAGCAGCACCCGGGACAGAGAAGCTTTCTTT. This translates into CASSTRDREAFF.

The chain carries TRBV24-1 and TRBJ2-7; D tentatively reads TRBD1 or TRBD2 (5 bases each). The J call may be wrong; the DNA end is better matched by TRBJ2-5. The CDR3 extends over 16 amino acids. CDR1 KGHDR and CDR2 SFDVKD come from the germline V gene. CDR3 residues: CATSDFGASGRETQYF. The CDR3 DNA is TGTGCCACCAGTGATTTCGGGGCCAGTGGACGAGAGACCCAGTACTTC.

As for this clonotype: A read error may be the cause here, since a much bigger clone is one base away. This chain joins TRBV7-9 and TRBJ2-7; no firm D call. Trimming left V 3 bases short and J 2 bases short, with 2 bases between. The CDR3 totals 11 residues. CDR1 is SEHNR, CDR2 FQNEAQ, per germline (reference sequence). In DNA form, the CDR3 reads TGTGCCAGCAGCTTCGCCTACGAGCAGTACTTC. This sequence encodes CASSFAYEQYF.

V usage is TRBV7-2 and J usage is TRBJ2-7; TRBD1 agrees at 9 bases. CDR3 size: 16 residues. Per the germline V gene, CDR1 is SGHTA and CDR2 is FQGNSA. V shed 6 bases, J shed 3 bases, and the junction held 12 bases outside the gene matches. This chain's CDR3 is CASSKSPGQGLYEQYF. The CDR3 bases are TGTGCCAGCAGTAAAAGTCCGGGACAGGGACTCTACGAGCAGTACTTC.

The V call is TRBV4-2, the J call TRBJ1-4; D perhaps matches TRBD1 (5 bases). The length of the CDR3 is 14 residues. Germline assignment: CDR1 LGHNA and CDR2 YNFKEQ. V lost 6 bases and J lost 3, with 11 bases in between. CDR3 in DNA: TGTGCCAGCAGTCTCGGGGCTGCTAATGAAAAACTGTTTTTT. This translates into CASSLGAANEKLFF.

This chain joins TRBV24-1 and TRBJ2-2; perhaps TRBD1 as D (6 bases). CDR1 is KGHDR, CDR2 SFDVKD, per germline. The V end was cut by 1 base, the J end by 3 bases, with 8 bases between. This CDR3 region has 15 residues. CDR3 coding DNA: TGTGCCACCAGTGATTTCTCAGGGGACACCGGGGAGCTGTTTTTT. Its protein product is CATSDFSGDTGELFF.

This clonotype was found a few times. The chain couples TRBV7-9 to TRBJ1-4, with 7 bases matching TRBD1. V gave up 5 bases and J gave up 4 bases; unmatched junction bases: 4. Germline CDR1 reads SEHNR; CDR2 reads FQNEAQ (reference sequence). This CDR3 is 14 amino acids long. CDR3 bases: TGTGCCAGCAGCCGGACAGGATTTAATGAAAAACTGTTTTTT. Translation gives CASSRTGFNEKLFF.

The rearrangement links TRBV9 to TRBJ2-3; 13 bases map to TRBD2. The trim removed 0 bases at V and 6 bases at J, leaving 4 bases unmatched. CDR3 length: 16 residues. Germline values: CDR1 SGDLS, CDR2 YYNGEE. CDR3 residues: CASSVGTSGSVDTQYF. DNA for the CDR3: TGTGCCAGCAGCGTAGGGACTAGCGGGAGTGTCGATACGCAGTATTTT.

This clonotype was seen only a few times. The rearrangement joins TRBV11-1 to TRBJ2-3; TRBD2 aligns across 9 bases. Trimming took 1 base from V and 4 from J; bases not matched to a gene: 6. Looked up from germline, CDR1 is SGHAT and CDR2 is FQDESV (reference sequence). This CDR3 is 16 amino acids long. DNA of the CDR3: TGTGCCAGCAGCTTAGATGGTAGCGGGAGACCAGATACGCAGTATTTT. Its protein product is CASSLDGSGRPDTQYF.

The chain joins TRBV10-3 to TRBJ2-1; TRBD2 might be the D (6 bases). The CDR3 consists of 13 residues. Germline loops: CDR1 ENHRY, CDR2 SYGVKD. Trimming took 6 bases from V and 7 from J, leaving 13 bases between them. The CDR3, as DNA: TGTGCCATCAGCGGGACCGCGGGAAATGAGCAGTTCTTC. This codes for CAISGTAGNEQFF.

The rearrangement links TRBV20-1 to TRBJ2-5; 7 bases align to TRBD1. CDR1 DFQATT and CDR2 SNEGSKA come from the germline V gene (reference sequence). The CDR3 is made up of 14 amino acids. V lost 4 bases and J lost 1; bases outside the gene matches: 6. The CDR3 DNA follows: TGCAGTGCTACCCGGACAGGCCTCCAAGAGACCCAGTACTTC. It specifies CSATRTGLQETQYF.

The chain recombines TRBV5-6 with TRBJ1-1, with 8 bases aligning to TRBD1. The CDR3 has 16 residues. The V segment lost 2 bases and the J segment 1 base; nucleotides outside the gene matches: 7. Germline CDR1 reads SGHDT; CDR2 reads YYEEEE. The CDR3 DNA reads TGTGCCAGCAGCTTCCCAGGGGGCGCGAAGAACACTGAAGCTTTCTTT. It yields the protein CASSFPGGAKNTEAFF.

CDR3 sequence reads: CSVVRGTEGYGYTF. The CDR3 DNA reads TGCAGCGTTGTAAGAGGCACAGAGGGGTATGGCTACACCTTC. The rearrangement joins TRBV29-1 to TRBJ1-2; a possible D gene is TRBD1 (5 bases). CDR3 length: 14 amino acids. Per the germline V gene, CDR1 is SQVTM and CDR2 is ANQGSEA. The ends were cut back, 4 bases at V and 5 bases at J, with 17 bases in the middle.

In nucleotides, the CDR3 is TGCGCCAGCAGCCCCGACAGAACGGGGAGATACGCGTATTTT. Translating it yields CASSPDRTGRYAYF. V is TRBV5-1 and J is TRBJ2-3, with D possibly called TRBD1 or TRBD2 (5 bases each). The CDR3 is 14 residues long. Per germline, CDR1 SGHRS and CDR2 YFSETQ. V dropped 4 bases and J dropped 14 bases, with 23 bases sitting between them. The whole variable domain, filled in from reference TRBV5-1 and TRBJ2-3, reads KAGVTQTPRYLIKTRGQQVTLSCSPISGHRSVSWYQQTPGQGLQFLFEYFSETQRNKGNFPGRFSGRQFSNSRSEMNVSTLELGDSALYLCASSPDRTGRYAYFGPGTRLTVL.

V gene TRBV12-3 or TRBV12-4 combines with J gene TRBJ1-1, with 8 nucleotides matching TRBD1. With 5 bases clipped from V and 3 bases from J, the junction kept 8 bases outside the gene matches. The CDR3 loop spans 15 amino acids. CDR3 nucleotide sequence: TGTGCCAGCAGTCCGCAGGGGGCACTTGACACTGAAGCTTTCTTT. Its translation is CASSPQGALDTEAFF.

The CDR3 nucleotides are TGTGCCAGCAGTGAAGTGCGGGGCAATTACAATGAGCAGTTCTTC. Residues: CASSEVRGNYNEQFF. The chain is built from TRBV25-1 and TRBJ2-1; weak D call: TRBD2 (6 bases). Per germline, CDR1 MGHDK and CDR2 SYGVNS. The CDR3 runs 15 residues. V lost 2 bases and J lost 4, with 12 bases in between.

This clonotype was recorded once. The chain uses TRBV11-2 and TRBJ2-1; 14 bases map to TRBD2. Per germline, CDR1 SGHAT and CDR2 FQNNGV. This CDR3 contains 18 residues. The junction had 7 bases not matched to a gene; V was cut back by 5 bases and J by 1 base. In nucleotides, the CDR3 is TGTGCCAGCAGCCTCGGGACTAGCGGGAGAAGGTCCTACAATGAGCAGTTCTTC. Its translation: CASSLGTSGRRSYNEQFF.

J is TRBJ1-1 and V is TRBV5-8; a possible D gene is TRBD1 (6 bases). Germline V gene data show CDR1 as SGHTS and CDR2 as YDEGEE. Trimming pared 4 bases from V and 5 bases from J, leaving 21 bases between. The CDR3 is made up of 16 amino acids. CDR3 DNA sequence: TGTGCCAGCAGCCTACTGACAGACAGAAGGGGGACTGAAGCTTTCTTT. Amino acids: CASSLLTDRRGTEAFF.

This clonotype showed up just a few times. The rearrangement links TRBV2 to TRBJ1-6, with D tentatively TRBD1 (5 bases). Looked up from germline, CDR1 is SNHLY and CDR2 is FYNNEI. CDR3 size: 13 residues. V was cut by 6 bases and J by 8 bases, with 11 bases left in between. CDR3 protein: CASSGQGDSPLHF. In nucleotides, the CDR3 is TGTGCCAGCAGCGGGCAGGGCGATTCACCCCTCCACTTT.

The CDR3 loop is CSARAPGGSGNEKLFF. CDR3 nucleotide sequence: TGCAGTGCTAGAGCCCCAGGGGGCAGTGGGAATGAAAAACTGTTTTTT. The chain has TRBV20-1 and TRBJ1-4; 8 bases are a match to TRBD1. CDR1 DFQATT and CDR2 SNEGSKA come from the germline V gene (reference sequence). The V segment lost 1 base and the J segment 5 bases; nucleotides outside the gene matches: 9. This CDR3 has 16 amino acids.